This TCR beta chain was documented in a study of blood T cell repertoires in COVID-19. Study context: Sources were T cells, B-cell-depleted T cells, or PBMCs; the material itself was cDNA or gDNA.

TCRdb's copy holds only in-frame clones and misses some; the assay was immunoSEQ multiplex PCR. The table records roughly 350,000 clones, around nine tenths of them present only once. Germline CDR1 SGHAT, CDR2 FQNNGV. V lost 4 bases, J lost 0 bases, and 9 bases stayed unmatched. This CDR3 has 18 amino acids. The specimen sequenced was peripheral blood. V usage is TRBV11-2 and J usage is TRBJ2-3, with TRBD2 matching 11 bases. This TCR was recovered from a young woman who had recovered from COVID-19. The CDR3 protein is CASSSGTSGVTSTDTQYF. The CDR3, as DNA: TGTGCCAGCAGCTCGGGGACTAGCGGAGTAACTAGCACAGATACGCAGTATTTT.